The rows below give T cell receptor beta chains drawn from one sample of a study of patients and donors after allogeneic stem cell transplantation. TCRdb independently ran MiXCR on the RT-PCR reads; one entry per CDR3 protein. The table includes 150,000 to 200,000 distinct CDR3 sequences, 24% detected once. What was sequenced was blood, either unsorted or a sorted T cell fraction (not recorded which). The source is a human donor who was either an allogeneic HSCT recipient or a stem cell or donor lymphocyte infusion donor (not recorded which). It is not recorded whose cells these are; they may come from a transplant donor. The CDR3 runs from the conserved cysteine through the conserved F or W. A D gene is named only where the DNA matches it firmly. The size entry is marked missing in some rows and otherwise reads once, few, many or a size class.

>TRBV20-1|TRBJ2-7|-|TRBD2|14
TGCAGTGCTTATAAGGGAGGGTTGAGCGTCGAGCAGTACTTC
CSAYKGGLSVEQYF
>TRBV7-3|TRBJ1-1|many|-|13
TGTGCCAGCAGCTCGACAGGGAACACTGAAGCTTTCTTT
CASSSTGNTEAFF
>TRBV28|TRBJ1-5|many|-|13
TGTGCCAGCAGTTTAGACGGTAATCAGCCCCAGCATTTT
CASSLDGNQPQHF
>TRBV12-3/TRBV12-4|TRBJ2-7|-|-|15
TGTGCCAGCACCGACTTCCCCTTAGGGGGATACGAGCAGTACTTC
CASTDFPLGGYEQYF
>TRBV6-5|TRBJ2-2|few|-|17
TGTGCCAGCAGTAACCAAAAACGGCATCTGAACACCGGGGAGCTGTTTTTT
CASSNQKRHLNTGELFF
>TRBV3-1|TRBJ2-2|-|-|13
TGTGCCAGCAGAAGGACGAACACCGGGGAGCTGTTTTTT
CASRRTNTGELFF
>TRBV29-1|TRBJ2-3|few|TRBD2|16
TGCAGCGTTGAATATCTAGCGGGGGGGCCCGGAGATACGCAGTATTTT
CSVEYLAGGPGDTQYF
>TRBV9|TRBJ2-7|few|-|15
TGTGCCAGCAGCGTAGGGCCAGGGAGAGACTACGAGCAGTACTTC
CASSVGPGRDYEQYF
>TRBV5-1|TRBJ2-4|-|-|17
TGCGCCAGCAGCTTGGACCGACAGGAACTAGCCAAAAACATTCAGTACTTC
CASSLDRQELAKNIQYF
>TRBV5-1|TRBJ1-1|-|-|17
TGCGCCAGCAGCTTGGTACAGGGCCGGGGTATGAACACTGAAGCTTTCTTT
CASSLVQGRGMNTEAFF
>TRBV5-1|TRBJ2-1|many|TRBD2|15
TGCGCCAGCAGCTTGGTCGGGGGGGTCTACAATGAGCAGTTCTTC
CASSLVGGVYNEQFF
>TRBV21-1|TRBJ1-2|few|-|12
TGTGCCAGCAGCAAAGCGAAGGCAGCCGCAACCTTC
CASSKAKAAATF
>TRBV15|TRBJ2-3|-|-|14
TGTGCCACCACAGCCCGGGGGCAGATAGATACGCAGTATTTT
CATTARGQIDTQYF
>TRBV27|TRBJ2-3|-|TRBD2|17
TGTGCCAGCAGTTTCCGACCTCGCGGGGGTTTCACAGATACGCAGTATTTT
CASSFRPRGGFTDTQYF
>TRBV28|TRBJ2-3|few|-|17
TGTGCCAGCAGCCCCTCTCTTGAGTTCGTCGCCACAGATACGCAGTATTTT
CASSPSLEFVATDTQYF
>TRBV20-1|TRBJ1-5|-|TRBD1|16
TGCAGTGCTAGACCCGGGACAGGGGGCAGCAATCAGCCCCAGCATTTT
CSARPGTGGSNQPQHF
>TRBV20-1|TRBJ1-2|-|TRBD1|13
TGCAGTGCTTCACAGGGGAACGGTTTAGGCTACACCTTC
CSASQGNGLGYTF
>TRBV15|TRBJ1-2|-|TRBD1|13
TGTGCCACCAGCGGGGACAGGGGACATGGCTACACCTTC
CATSGDRGHGYTF
>TRBV5-5|TRBJ2-7|few|-|15
TGTGCCAGCAGCTTTTTCAGCTTTACTCCCTACGAGCAGTACTTC
CASSFFSFTPYEQYF
>TRBV7-9|TRBJ2-5|-|-|14
TGTGCCAGCAGCTTATTGGACTCCCAAGAGACCCAGTACTTC
CASSLLDSQETQYF
>TRBV19|TRBJ1-3|few|-|13
TGTGCCAGTAGTACGACACTAGGAAACACCATATATTTT
CASSTTLGNTIYF
>TRBV6-6|TRBJ1-4|-|-|17
TGTGCCAGCAGGTCAACCCTAGCCCAGGGGTCTCAGGAAAAACTGTTTTTT
CASRSTLAQGSQEKLFF
>TRBV20-1|TRBJ2-3|-|-|17
TGCAGTGCTAGAGGAATGGGAGGGGCAGGGGCCACAGATACGCAGTATTTT
CSARGMGGAGATDTQYF
>TRBV7-9|TRBJ2-5|-|-|15
TGTGCCAGCAGCTTAGGACAGGATCTTCAAGAGACCCAGTACTTC
CASSLGQDLQETQYF
>TRBV10-3|TRBJ2-5|few|TRBD1|16
TGTGCCATCAGTGAGCCCGAGGGGACAGGGCAGGAGACCCAGTACTTC
CAISEPEGTGQETQYF
>TRBV7-9|TRBJ1-5|-|-|14
TGTGCCAGCAGCTTACCAGGGTCGGGTCAGCCCCAGCATTTT
CASSLPGSGQPQHF
>TRBV29-1|TRBJ1-4|many|-|13
TGCAGCGCAGGGATGTCAACTAATGAAAAACTGTTTTTT
CSAGMSTNEKLFF
>TRBV7-6|TRBJ1-2|-|TRBD1|14
TGTGCCAGCAGCCGAATGACAGGGGCTGATGGCTACACCTTC
CASSRMTGADGYTF
>TRBV20-1|TRBJ1-2|few|TRBD1|15
TGCAGTGCTAGCGGCAGGGACAGGGGGGACTATGGCTACACCTTC
CSASGRDRGDYGYTF
>TRBV6-5|TRBJ2-5|few|-|13
TGTGCCAGCGGGACATCTTTTCAAGAGACCCAGTACTTC
CASGTSFQETQYF
>TRBV11-2|TRBJ1-2|few|-|15
TGTGCCAGCAGCTTTACCCAGGGAGCTAACTATGGCTACACCTTC
CASSFTQGANYGYTF
>TRBV29-1|TRBJ1-3|few|TRBD1|14
TGCAGCGTTTCCGGGACAGGCTCTGGAAACACCATATATTTT
CSVSGTGSGNTIYF
>TRBV29-1|TRBJ1-5|many|-|13
TGCAGCGTTCCAGACAGGAGCAATCAGCCCCAGCATTTT
CSVPDRSNQPQHF
>TRBV5-5|TRBJ1-2|-|TRBD1|14
TGTGCCAGCAGCGGTGGGACAGTGATCTATGGCTACACCTTC
CASSGGTVIYGYTF
>TRBV20-1|TRBJ1-1|-|-|14
TGCAGTGCTAGTTCGGGGGGCGGGAACACTGAAGCTTTCTTT
CSASSGGGNTEAFF
>TRBV5-1|TRBJ1-6|many|-|13
TGCGCCAGCAGGGGCAGGGAGAATTCACCCCTCCACTTT
CASRGRENSPLHF
>TRBV7-2|TRBJ1-1|few|-|14
TGTGCCAGCAGCTTGTGGGGGGACAACACTGAAGCTTTCTTT
CASSLWGDNTEAFF
>TRBV7-9|TRBJ2-1|-|TRBD2|15
TGTGCCAGCAGCTTACGAGCTAGCGGGATCCGGGAGCAGTTCTTC
CASSLRASGIREQFF
>TRBV27|TRBJ1-6|-|-|15
TGTGCCAGCAGTTTATCGGCAGACAGCGGTTCACCCCTCCACTTT
CASSLSADSGSPLHF
>TRBV5-1|TRBJ1-2|many|TRBD1|13
TGCGCCAGCAGCCCAGGGGGTTTCTATGGCTACACCTTC
CASSPGGFYGYTF
>TRBV6-5|TRBJ2-3|-|-|15
TGTGCCAGCACCTCACGGGGGCGGAGCCCAGATACGCAGTATTTT
CASTSRGRSPDTQYF
>TRBV12-3/TRBV12-4|TRBJ2-3|few|-|14
TGTGCCAGCAGTCCTAGGTGGGGCACAGATACGCAGTATTTT
CASSPRWGTDTQYF
>TRBV6-5|TRBJ1-2|few|-|14
TGTGCCAGCAGTACCCCACAGGGCGACTATGGCTACACCTTC
CASSTPQGDYGYTF
>TRBV5-1|TRBJ1-1|medium-sized|-|13
TGTGCCAGCAGTCTTGGGGGGGGCACTGAAGCTTTCTTT
CASSLGGGTEAFF
>TRBV5-5|TRBJ1-5|few|-|14
TGTGCCAGCTCGGGGGAGCAGGGGAATCAGCCCCAGCATTTT
CASSGEQGNQPQHF
>TRBV10-3|TRBJ2-2|-|-|15
TGTGCCATCAGTGGGACAGCTGAATTCACCGGGGAGCTGTTTTTT
CAISGTAEFTGELFF
>TRBV7-3|TRBJ2-2|-|-|14
TGTGCCAGCAGCTCCGCCGGCAACACCGGGGAGCTGTTTTTT
CASSSAGNTGELFF
>TRBV5-1|TRBJ1-2|few|-|16
TGCGCCAGCAGCTCTAGGAAAGGCAGCGGCCCAGGTGGCTACACCTTC
CASSSRKGSGPGGYTF
>TRBV7-9|TRBJ2-1|few|TRBD1|16
TGTGCCAGCACCGTACTGACAGGGGGCTGGCTTAATGAGCAGTTCTTC
CASTVLTGGWLNEQFF
>TRBV4-3|TRBJ2-1|few|-|16
TGCGCCAGCAGCCAAGATCCGCGGGTCCACTACAATGAGCAGTTCTTC
CASSQDPRVHYNEQFF
>TRBV6-5|TRBJ1-5|few|-|15
TGTGCCAGCAGTTACTCCTGGGACGGCAATCAGCCCCAGCATTTT
CASSYSWDGNQPQHF
>TRBV7-2|TRBJ2-1|once|-|16
TGTGCCAGCAGCCCACGGACGAAGCGCCCCGTAAATGAGCAGTTCTTC
CASSPRTKRPVNEQFF
>TRBV9|TRBJ1-2|-|-|13
TGTGCCAGCAGCGTTCGGGGCGTGGGAGGCTACACCTTC
CASSVRGVGGYTF